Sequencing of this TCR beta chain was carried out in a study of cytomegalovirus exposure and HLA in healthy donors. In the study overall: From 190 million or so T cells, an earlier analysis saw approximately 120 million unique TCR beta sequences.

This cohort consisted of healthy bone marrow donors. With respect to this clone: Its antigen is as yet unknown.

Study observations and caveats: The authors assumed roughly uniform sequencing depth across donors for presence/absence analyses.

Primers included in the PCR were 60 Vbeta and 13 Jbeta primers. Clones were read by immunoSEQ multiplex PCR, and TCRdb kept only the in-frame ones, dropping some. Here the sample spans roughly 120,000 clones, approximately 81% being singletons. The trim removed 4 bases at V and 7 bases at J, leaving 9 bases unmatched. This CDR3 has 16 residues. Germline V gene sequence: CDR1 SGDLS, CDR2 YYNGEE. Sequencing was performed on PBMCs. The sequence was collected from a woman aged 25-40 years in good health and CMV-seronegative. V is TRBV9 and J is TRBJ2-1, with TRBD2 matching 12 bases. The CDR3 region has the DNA TGTGCCAGCAGCCCCAAGAGACTAGCGGGAGTAAATGAGCAGTTCTTC. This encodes CASSPKRLAGVNEQFF.